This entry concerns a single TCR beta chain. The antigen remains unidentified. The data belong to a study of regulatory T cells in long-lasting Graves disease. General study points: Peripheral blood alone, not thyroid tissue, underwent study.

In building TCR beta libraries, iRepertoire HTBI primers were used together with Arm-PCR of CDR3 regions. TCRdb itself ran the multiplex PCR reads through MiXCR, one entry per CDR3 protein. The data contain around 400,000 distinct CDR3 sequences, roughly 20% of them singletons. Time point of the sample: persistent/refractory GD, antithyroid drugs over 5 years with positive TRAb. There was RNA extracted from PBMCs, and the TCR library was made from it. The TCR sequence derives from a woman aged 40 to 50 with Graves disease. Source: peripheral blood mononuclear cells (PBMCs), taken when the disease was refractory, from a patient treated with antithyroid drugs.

The chain's CDR3 is CASNRASGIAGELFF. DNA for the CDR3: TGTGCCAGTAATCGGGCTAGCGGGATCGCCGGGGAGCTGTTTTTT. V usage is TRBV19 and J usage is TRBJ2-2, with TRBD2 identical over 9 bases. The CDR3 loop spans 15 amino acids. Trimming removed 7 bases from V and 6 bases from J; junction bases left unmatched: 9. The germline CDR1 and CDR2 sequences are LNHDA and SQIVND (reference sequence).